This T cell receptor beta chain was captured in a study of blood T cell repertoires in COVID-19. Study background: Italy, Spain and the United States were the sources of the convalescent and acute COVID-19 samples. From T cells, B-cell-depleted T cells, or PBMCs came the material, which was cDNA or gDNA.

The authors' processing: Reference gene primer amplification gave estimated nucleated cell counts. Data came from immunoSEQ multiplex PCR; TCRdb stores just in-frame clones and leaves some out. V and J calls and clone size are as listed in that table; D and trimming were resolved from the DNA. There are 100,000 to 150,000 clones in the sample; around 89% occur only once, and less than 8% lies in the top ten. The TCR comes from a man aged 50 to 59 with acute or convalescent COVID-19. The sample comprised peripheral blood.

This CDR3 is CASSTGDTGNTIYF. The CDR3 DNA sequence: TGTGCCAGTAGTACGGGGGATACTGGAAACACCATATATTTT. The gene calls are TRBV19 and TRBJ1-3; possible D gene TRBD1, 5 bases. Germline assignment: CDR1 LNHDA and CDR2 SQIVND (reference sequence). Between the trimmed V and J ends, which lost 4 bases and 2 bases, there was a span of 9 bases. The CDR3 consists of 14 residues.